The following is a T cell receptor beta chain sequence with its context. This specimen comes from a study of shared T cell receptors in the human thymus. Assay: immunoSEQ multiplex PCR; the TCRdb copy retains only in-frame clones and omits some. The data hold hundreds of thousands of clones, with roughly 86% observed a single time. The germline CDR1 and CDR2 sequences are DFQATT and SNEGSKA (reference sequence). This CDR3 is built from 11 residues. V lost 6 bases, J lost 7 bases, and 6 bases stayed unmatched. In addition, the sample was reused for a study of human thymus T cells. That report notes: Resections removed during corrective heart surgery provided the thymus tissue used. Related research found strongly overlapping thymic repertoires in unrelated individuals.

Input material: thymocytes. V usage is TRBV20-1 and J usage is TRBJ2-7, with TRBD2 matching 7 bases. This TCR derives from a boy in the first two years of life with a congenital heart defect. The DNA for the CDR3 is TGCAGTGCAGAACTAGCGCTTGAGCAGTACTTC. Translation: CSAELALEQYF.